The 18 T cell receptor beta chains below come from one sample, sequenced in a study of beta chain features in type 1 diabetes. What was sequenced were expressed TCRB transcripts, since all of the isolated RNA had been reverse transcribed. Measured with immunoSEQ multiplex PCR; TCRdb has only the in-frame clones, and not every one. The top ten hold 0.79% of the sample, which has about 16,000 clones, around 70% seen once. Study-wide results and caveats: Researchers report that Type 1 diabetes patients had moderately but significantly shorter TCRB CDR3s across all four CD4+ subsets.

Their antigens remain unidentified. Sample: stem cell memory CD4+ T cells from blood. The receptors derive from a man aged 25 to 40 with type 1 diabetes.

V usage is TRBV10-3 and J usage is TRBJ2-5; TRBD1 aligns across 7 bases. V lost 7 bases and J lost 0; bases outside the gene matches: 2. CDR3 length: 13 residues. Per germline, CDR1 ENHRY and CDR2 SYGVKD. CDR3 amino acids: CAIKGTDQETQYF. In nucleotides, the CDR3 is TGTGCCATCAAAGGGACAGACCAAGAGACCCAGTACTTC.

The rearrangement uses TRBV7-2 and TRBJ2-5; D uncertain. This CDR3 contains 13 residues. Trimming shortened V by 1 base and J by 4 bases, and 7 bases separated the two germline ends. Germline CDR1 SGHTA, CDR2 FQGNSA. DNA for the CDR3: TGTGCCAGCAGCTTAGTTGGGCTAGAGACCCAGTACTTC. Translation gives CASSLVGLETQYF.

The chain joins TRBV7-2 to TRBJ1-5; no reliable D call. Germline CDR1 SGHTA, CDR2 FQGNSA. V lost 2 bases to trimming and J lost 0 bases, with 11 bases between them. This CDR3 has 16 residues. In DNA, the CDR3 is TGTGCCAGCAGCTTAATGGCTTCGGGTAGCAATCAGCCCCAGCATTTT. Residues: CASSLMASGSNQPQHF.

The chain combines TRBV5-4 with TRBJ1-1; D unclear. Between the trimmed V and J ends, which lost 4 bases and 4 bases, there was a span of 20 bases. CDR3 size: 16 residues. CDR1 and CDR2 (germline): SGHNT, YYREEE (reference sequence). CDR3 bases: TGTGCCAGCAGCCCCGGGAGAGGGTTGTTCATCACTGAAGCTTTCTTT. This gives the protein CASSPGRGLFITEAFF.

The table lists this clone with a few counts. The gene calls are TRBV6-6 and TRBJ1-2; tentatively, D is TRBD1 (5 bases). From germline, CDR1 is MNHNY and CDR2 SVGAGI (reference sequence). V was pared by 5 bases and J by 8 bases, with 15 bases between. The length of the CDR3 is 13 residues. In DNA form, the CDR3 reads TGTGCCAGCAGTACGGGACTCCCCTCGGGCTACACCTTC. This codes for CASSTGLPSGYTF.

This clone showed up just a few times. The J gene is TRBJ2-7, the V gene TRBV4-2; D is possibly TRBD1 (5 bases). The CDR3 covers 17 residues. From germline, CDR1 is LGHNA and CDR2 YNFKEQ. V lost 0 bases and J 2 bases, leaving 17 bases between the germline ends. The CDR3 sequence: CASSQDGPGHFTYEQYF. The CDR3 DNA follows: TGTGCCAGCAGCCAAGATGGTCCAGGGCATTTTACCTACGAGCAGTACTTC.

This clone has just one count. The chain couples TRBV2 to TRBJ2-3; 7 nucleotides agree with TRBD1. V was clipped by 7 bases and J by 6 bases; unmatched bases: 7. The CDR3 has 13 residues. Germline-derived CDR1 and CDR2 are SNHLY and FYNNEI. Here the CDR3 DNA reads TGTGCCAGCACTAGGGAGACAGGGGATACGCAGTATTTT. Residues: CASTRETGDTQYF.

This clone was observed a single time. The rearrangement uses TRBV5-4 and TRBJ2-1; 7 bases fit TRBD2. Losses at the gene ends were 2 bases for V and 8 bases for J; bases not matched to a gene: 10. CDR3 length: 15 residues. Germline CDR1 reads SGHNT; CDR2 reads YYREEE (reference sequence). The CDR3 DNA follows: TGTGCCAGCAGCTTTCTGAGCGGGGAAGGAGATGAGCAGTTCTTC. Its protein is CASSFLSGEGDEQFF.

The rearrangement uses TRBV7-2 and TRBJ2-1; TRBD2 matches 7 bases. The CDR3 loop spans 14 amino acids. Trimming took 5 bases from V and 6 from J; bases not matched to a gene: 7. CDR1 and CDR2 from the germline V gene are SGHTA and FQGNSA. This CDR3 reads CASSQRLASNEQFF. CDR3 DNA: TGTGCCAGCAGCCAAAGACTAGCAAGCAATGAGCAGTTCTTC.

The chain's CDR3 is CASSPQLGTDTQYF. CDR3 sequence (DNA): TGTGCCAGCAGCCCCCAGTTGGGCACAGATACGCAGTATTTT. The chain employs TRBV9 and TRBJ2-3; D remains unclear. V gave up 4 bases and J gave up 1 base, with 10 bases separating them. Germline assignment: CDR1 SGDLS and CDR2 YYNGEE. The CDR3 consists of 14 residues.

J is TRBJ2-1 and V is TRBV7-9, with 9 bases aligning to TRBD2. The V gene end was trimmed by 5 bases and the J gene end by 5 bases; junction bases not matched to a gene: 7. Germline V CDR1 and CDR2: SEHNR, FQNEAQ (reference sequence). The CDR3 contains 15 residues. The CDR3 region has the DNA TGTGCCAGCAGCCCCGCTAGCGGGGTGAACAATGAGCAGTTCTTC. It codes for CASSPASGVNNEQFF.

This chain joins TRBV11-2 and TRBJ2-1; a weak D match, TRBD2 (6 bases). Germline CDR1 is SGHAT and CDR2 is FQNNGV. The CDR3 has 14 residues. V was trimmed by 1 base and J by 7 bases, leaving 11 bases between them. In DNA form, the CDR3 reads TGTGCCAGCAGCTTAGGGACTGCGGGAAATGAGCAGTTCTTC. Residues: CASSLGTAGNEQFF.

The V call is TRBV5-1, the J call TRBJ2-7; D is perhaps TRBD1 (6 bases). The V and J ends lost 5 bases and 3 bases respectively, with 9 bases between them. This CDR3 has 12 residues. Per the germline V gene, CDR1 is SGHRS and CDR2 is YFSETQ. The CDR3 sequence: CASRLDSYEQYF. The CDR3 nucleotides read TGCGCCAGCAGGCTGGACAGCTACGAGCAGTACTTC.

In DNA form, the CDR3 reads TGTGCCAGCAGACCGCTGGGACAGGGGGTCAACAATGAGCAGTTCTTC. This encodes CASRPLGQGVNNEQFF. This sequence joins TRBV6-6 and TRBJ2-1, with 11 bases identical to TRBD1. Per germline, CDR1 MNHNY and CDR2 SVGAGI (reference sequence). CDR3 length equals 16 residues. Trimming at V came to 6 bases and at J to 5 bases, leaving 9 bases not matched to a gene.

The chain uses TRBV4-3 and TRBJ1-1; D is unresolved. The CDR3 extends over 15 amino acids. Germline V gene sequence: CDR1 LGHNA, CDR2 YSLEER. The V end was cut by 1 base, the J end by 2 bases, with 11 bases between. In nucleotides, the CDR3 is TGCGCCAGCAGCCAAGGTGGGCGGGGAAACACTGAAGCTTTCTTT. Its protein product is CASSQGGRGNTEAFF.

The J gene is TRBJ2-5, the V gene TRBV9; 8 bases line up with TRBD2. J lost 2 bases, V lost 0 bases, and 3 bases had no gene match. CDR1 and CDR2 (germline): SGDLS, YYNGEE. This CDR3 region has 15 residues. Here the CDR3 DNA reads TGTGCCAGCAGCGTAGCGGGGGGGGATCAAGAGACCCAGTACTTC. Translation gives CASSVAGGDQETQYF. The whole variable domain, remainder taken from reference TRBV9 and TRBJ2-5, is DSGVTQTPKHLITATGQRVTLRCSPRSGDLSVYWYQQSLDQGLQFLIQYYNGEERAKGNILERFSAQQFPDLHSELNLSSLELGDSALYFCASSVAGGDQETQYFGPGTRLLVL.

The chain employs TRBV28 and TRBJ2-1; the match to TRBD2 covers 9 bases. Germline V gives CDR1 MDHEN, CDR2 SYDVKM. The CDR3 is 14 amino acids. V dropped 3 bases and J dropped 7; count of bases not matched to a gene: 4. The CDR3 nucleotides read TGTGCCAGCAGTTTCAGGGCGGGGGGGAATGAGCAGTTCTTC. Residues: CASSFRAGGNEQFF.

The CDR3 DNA sequence: TGTGCCCAGCGGCCAATGACTAGCGATAACTCCTACAATGAGCAGTTCTTC. It yields the protein CAQRPMTSDNSYNEQFF. The V and J genes are TRBV7-9 and TRBJ2-1; 8 bases fit TRBD2. This CDR3 comprises 17 residues. CDR1 and CDR2 from the germline V gene are SEHNR and FQNEAQ (reference sequence). The V gene end was trimmed by 11 bases and the J gene end by 0 bases; junction bases not matched to a gene: 15.